The text below deals with one TCR beta chain. The data belong to a study of cytomegalovirus exposure and HLA in healthy donors. Germline V gene sequence: CDR1 SGHNT, CDR2 YENEEA. This CDR3 spans 14 amino acids. Trimming took 0 bases from V and 4 from J, leaving 7 bases between them. Healthy bone marrow donors formed the donor group. The PCR employed 60 Vbeta primers together with 13 Jbeta primers. Libraries were prepared by immunoSEQ multiplex PCR; TCRdb keeps only in-frame clonotypes and omits some of them. The table lists fewer than 250,000 clones, roughly 76% of them singletons, with 2.1% in the top ten.

This chain connects TRBV11-3 to TRBJ2-1; maybe TRBD1 (6 bases). The sample comprised PBMCs. The TCR comes from a woman in her 30s in good health and CMV-seropositive. The CDR3: CASSLDGQYNEQFF. The CDR3 DNA sequence: TGTGCCAGCAGCTTAGATGGACAGTACAATGAGCAGTTCTTC.